The T cell receptor beta chain under discussion was sequenced for a study of T-cell reconstitution after alpha-beta-depleted transplantation in children. Construction of the TCRbeta library involved unique molecular identifiers. TCRdb recomputed calls from the PCR reads with MiXCR, one row per CDR3 protein. Altogether about 250,000 distinct CDR3 sequences are present, 20% to 30% being singletons, with the ten largest covering 4% to 6%. This clonotype occurred a few times. What it binds is unknown. The germline V gene has CDR1 SGHRS and CDR2 YFSETQ. Trimming left V 1 base short and J 6 bases short, with 7 bases between. This CDR3 spans 13 amino acids. Findings of the study overall: A year had passed since transplant, and T-cell counts and diversity by then came mostly from newly produced T cells. TCRbeta diversity was high at day 60 in some patients (a result of surviving recipient T cells and thymic progenitors). Alpha-beta T cells present about two months after transplant were reported to originate from several hundred expanded graft clones.

The source of this sequence is a female patient aged 2-15 years who had a stem cell transplant for congenital amegakaryocytic thrombocytopenia, so the T cells may come from the graft donor. The rearrangement joins TRBV5-1 to TRBJ2-2, with D uncertain. The input for sequencing was PBMCs, mostly from graft donor cells, taken 360 days after TCRalphabeta/CD19-depleted stem cell transplant. The CDR3 spells CASSLSFAGELFF. The CDR3 nucleotides read TGCGCCAGCAGCTTGTCCTTCGCCGGGGAGCTGTTTTTT. Full variable domain (rest looked up from reference TRBV5-1 and TRBJ2-2): KAGVTQTPRYLIKTRGQQVTLSCSPISGHRSVSWYQQTPGQGLQFLFEYFSETQRNKGNFPGRFSGRQFSNSRSEMNVSTLELGDSALYLCASSLSFAGELFFGEGSRLTVL.